The 2 T cell receptor beta chains in this list originate from one sample, sequenced in a study of immune evolution from preneoplasia to lung adenocarcinoma. TCRdb's copy holds only in-frame clones and misses some; the assay was immunoSEQ multiplex PCR. The sample has over 14,000 clones; 81% are singletons. The specimen sequenced was FFPE minimally invasive lung adenocarcinoma tissue. Receptors originate from a person aged 55-80 years with lung adenocarcinoma.

This chain uses TRBV29-1 with TRBJ2-7, with TRBD2 matching 10 bases. Germline CDR1 and CDR2: SQVTM and ANQGSEA. There are 12 residues in the CDR3. J lost 12 bases, V lost 0 bases, and 5 bases had no gene match. Written as DNA, the CDR3 is TGCAGCGTTGAAGACCAGGGACTAGCGCCGTACTTC. Protein sequence: CSVEDQGLAPYF.

The chain combines TRBV19 with TRBJ2-1; unclear D gene. The CDR3 loop spans 13 amino acids. The V gene's germline CDR1 is LNHDA and CDR2 SQIVND (reference sequence). V lost 2 bases and J lost 7, with 9 bases in between. DNA for the CDR3: TGTGCCAGTAGTATACCACACGTGAATGAGCAGTTCTTC. It specifies CASSIPHVNEQFF.